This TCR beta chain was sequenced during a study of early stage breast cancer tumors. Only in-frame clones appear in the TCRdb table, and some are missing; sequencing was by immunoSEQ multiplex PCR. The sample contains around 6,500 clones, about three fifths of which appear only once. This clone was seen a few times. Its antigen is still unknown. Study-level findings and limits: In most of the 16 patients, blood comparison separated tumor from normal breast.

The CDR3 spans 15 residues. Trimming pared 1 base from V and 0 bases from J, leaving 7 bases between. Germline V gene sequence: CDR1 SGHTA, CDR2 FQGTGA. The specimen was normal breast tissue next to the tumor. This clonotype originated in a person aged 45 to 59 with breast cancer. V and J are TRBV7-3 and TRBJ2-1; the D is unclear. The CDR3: CASSLNPLSYNEQFF. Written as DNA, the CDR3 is TGTGCCAGCAGCTTAAACCCCCTCTCCTACAATGAGCAGTTCTTC.